Below, one TCR beta chain is given with its context. Its antigen is unidentified. This sample is part of a study of long-term antiretroviral therapy in people with HIV. The study's findings and limits: Older ART regimens were possibly in use when the blood was collected between about 2003 and 2017. Control repertoires displayed wider CDR3 length ranges than the HIV repertoires.

This CDR3 is built from 16 residues. The germline gives CDR1 SGHNT, CDR2 YENEEA. Trimming took 1 base from V and 1 from J, leaving 14 bases between them. Survey-level resolution applied to immunoSEQ assay v3.0. Researchers set sequencing to target roughly 35,000-50,000 T-cell genomes per sample. Assay used: immunoSEQ multiplex PCR; TCRdb lists only in-frame clones, some missing. The repertoire holds some 30,000 clones, with about 88% as singletons. This rearrangement joins TRBV11-3 to TRBJ2-7, with a weak D call TRBD2 (5 bases). Material: unsorted PBMCs, obtained 2 years after starting antiretroviral therapy. The sequence was obtained from a man aged 50-60 years with HIV. The CDR3 DNA is TGTGCCAGCAGCTTAGCGACACTCACTAGATCCTACGAGCAGTACTTC. Protein: CASSLATLTRSYEQYF.